Listed below are T cell receptor beta chains from one sample, sequenced in a study of cytomegalovirus exposure and HLA in healthy donors. Measured with immunoSEQ multiplex PCR; TCRdb has only the in-frame clones, and not every one. Found here are 100,000 to 150,000 clones, roughly 80% of them singletons; the top ten hold about 19%. The sequencing sample was made of PBMCs. These receptors all stem from a man aged 18 to 30 in good health and CMV-seropositive. Both conserved end residues are part of each CDR3. Each record gives: CDR3 protein, CDR3 DNA, J gene, clone size, D gene, V gene. The D gene is left open where the match is weak. Clone size is shown for a subset of rows, as once, few, many or a class of expanded clone.

CASSLDPGLSEQYF | TGCGCCAGCAGCTTGGATCCAGGGTTGTCAGAGCAGTACTTC | TRBJ2-7 | . | . | TRBV5-1
CASSLTGGSMNTEAFF | TGTGCCAGCAGTTTGACCGGAGGGTCCATGAACACTGAAGCTTTCTTT | TRBJ1-1 | . | . | TRBV27
CASSLAGGDEQYF | TGTGCCAGCAGCTTAGCCGGGGGGGACGAGCAGTACTTC | TRBJ2-7 | . | TRBD2 | TRBV7-7
CAWSRRGKWPATNEKLFF | TGTGCCTGGAGTCGCCGAGGGAAGTGGCCAGCAACTAATGAAAAACTGTTTTTT | TRBJ1-4 | . | . | TRBV30
CASKEGAGAEAFF | TGTGCCAGCAAGGAGGGGGCGGGCGCTGAAGCTTTCTTT | TRBJ1-1 | once | TRBD1 | TRBV6-6
CASSLRRPGGGYEQYF | TGTGCCAGCAGCTTAAGGCGGCCAGGAGGAGGATACGAGCAGTACTTC | TRBJ2-7 | . | . | TRBV7-9
CASSVASSGSNEQFF | TGTGCCAGCAGCGTAGCGTCTAGCGGTTCCAATGAGCAGTTCTTC | TRBJ2-1 | . | TRBD2 | TRBV9
CASTRRGGYEQYF | TGTGCCAGCACTAGGAGGGGGGGTTACGAGCAGTACTTC | TRBJ2-7 | . | . | TRBV2
CASSPADRGRDYGYTF | TGTGCCAGCAGCCCCGCAGACAGGGGACGAGACTATGGCTACACCTTC | TRBJ1-2 | once | TRBD1 | TRBV7-9
CASSAPHRDSRNQPQHF | TGTGCCAGCAGTGCCCCCCACCGGGACTCAAGAAATCAGCCCCAGCATTTT | TRBJ1-5 | once | . | TRBV6-4
CASSVTYYEQYF | TGTGCCAGCAGCGTTACTTACTACGAGCAGTACTTC | TRBJ2-7 | . | . | TRBV11-2
CASSGGQGIYEQYF | TGTGCCAGCAGTGGGGGACAGGGGATCTACGAGCAGTACTTC | TRBJ2-7 | . | TRBD1 | TRBV28
CASSLGATGANVLTF | TGTGCCAGCAGCTTAGGCGCTACCGGGGCCAACGTCCTGACTTTC | TRBJ2-6 | few | . | TRBV7-9
CASTERPSNSPLHF | TGTGCCAGCACCGAACGCCCCAGTAATTCACCCCTCCACTTT | TRBJ1-6 | . | . | TRBV27
CASSYKGYGYTF | TGTGCCAGCAGTTACAAGGGGTATGGCTACACCTTC | TRBJ1-2 | . | . | TRBV6-5
CASSYPGDRQYEQYF | TGTGCCAGCAGTTACCCGGGGGACAGGCAGTACGAGCAGTACTTC | TRBJ2-7 | once | TRBD1 | TRBV6-5
CASSPSEDRVNLEPQHF | TGTGCCAGCAGCCCCTCCGAGGACAGGGTGAATTTGGAGCCCCAGCATTTT | TRBJ1-5 | . | TRBD1 | TRBV28
CASAWTVYEQYF | TGTGCCAGCGCTTGGACAGTCTACGAGCAGTACTTC | TRBJ2-7 | once | . | TRBV2
CASSPSEAGAIYF | TGCGCCAGCAGCCCATCGGAGGCCGGGGCCATATATTTT | TRBJ1-3 | few | . | TRBV5-1
CASSAPGQNTEAFF | TGTGCCAGCAGCGCCCCGGGACAGAACACTGAAGCTTTCTTT | TRBJ1-1 | . | . | TRBV7-9
CASSPPTRGGMSEFF | TGTGCCAGCTCACCCCCTACGCGGGGGGGGATGTCTGAGTTCTTC | TRBJ2-1 | . | TRBD2 | TRBV18
CASSVTGTANYEQYF | TGTGCCAGCAGCGTAACCGGGACAGCTAACTACGAGCAGTACTTC | TRBJ2-7 | once | TRBD1 | TRBV9
CASSYGLAGDEQFF | TGTGCCAGCAGTTATGGCCTAGCCGGGGATGAGCAGTTCTTC | TRBJ2-1 | . | . | TRBV6-5
CASSFSGGLNTGELFF | TGTGCCAGCAGCTTTAGCGGGGGACTAAACACCGGGGAGCTGTTTTTT | TRBJ2-2 | . | TRBD2 | TRBV13
CASRPGQGTSMDYGYTF | TGTGCCAGTCGACCGGGACAGGGAACTAGCATGGACTATGGCTACACCTTC | TRBJ1-2 | . | TRBD1 | TRBV5-4
CASSTTQYNEQFF | TGTGCCAGCAGTACAACCCAATACAATGAGCAGTTCTTC | TRBJ2-1 | . | . | TRBV6-5
CASSRTGDGYPF | TGTGCCAGCAGTCGTACAGGGGATGGCTACCCCTTC | TRBJ1-2 | . | TRBD1 | TRBV27
CASSQVLDYGYTF | TGCGCCAGCAGCCAAGTTTTAGACTATGGCTACACCTTC | TRBJ1-2 | . | . | TRBV4-1
CASSLLRQGSFDEQFF | TGTGCCAGCAGCCTACTGCGACAGGGAAGTTTCGATGAGCAGTTCTTC | TRBJ2-1 | . | TRBD1 | TRBV7-9
CASSDSGRGTDTQYF | TGTGCCAGCAGTGACTCAGGGCGCGGCACAGATACGCAGTATTTT | TRBJ2-3 | . | . | TRBV6-1
CASGLPTGVGETQYF | TGTGCCAGCGGACTTCCGACAGGTGTTGGGGAGACCCAGTACTTC | TRBJ2-5 | . | . | TRBV11-2
CASSPNSQGPNTEAFF | TGCGCCAGCAGCCCAAATTCTCAGGGGCCGAACACTGAAGCTTTCTTT | TRBJ1-1 | few | . | TRBV5-1
CASSSAGFTGELFF | TGTGCCAGCAGTTCGGCAGGGTTCACCGGGGAGCTGTTTTTT | TRBJ2-2 | few | . | TRBV28
CASFQSGQGYSPLHF | TGTGCCAGCTTCCAGTCGGGACAGGGCTATTCACCCCTCCACTTT | TRBJ1-6 | few | TRBD1 | TRBV6-5
CASSLGSTRTDTQYF | TGCGCCAGCAGCTTGGGTTCGACTAGGACAGATACGCAGTATTTT | TRBJ2-3 | . | . | TRBV5-1
CASSYLAGGPYNEQFF | TGTGCCAGCAGTTATCTAGCGGGGGGCCCCTACAATGAGCAGTTCTTC | TRBJ2-1 | . | TRBD2 | TRBV6-5
CASSLLRGQGDEQFF | TGCGCCAGCAGCTTACTCAGGGGACAGGGAGATGAGCAGTTCTTC | TRBJ2-1 | . | TRBD1 | TRBV5-1
CASSELGTGHTEAFF | TGTGCCAGCAGTGAATTGGGGACAGGACACACTGAAGCTTTCTTT | TRBJ1-1 | once | TRBD1 | TRBV25-1
CASRWGGETQYF | TGTGCCAGCCGTTGGGGAGGAGAGACCCAGTACTTC | TRBJ2-5 | . | . | TRBV6-6
CASSLPREGQNTDTQYF | TGCGCCAGCAGCTTGCCCAGGGAGGGGCAGAATACAGATACGCAGTATTTT | TRBJ2-3 | . | TRBD2 | TRBV5-1
CAWSRDRVVGYTF | TGTGCCTGGAGTCGGGACAGGGTCGTTGGCTACACCTTC | TRBJ1-2 | . | TRBD1 | TRBV30
CATSRFRTSGAPEGETQYF | TGTGCCACCAGCAGATTTAGGACTAGCGGGGCCCCTGAGGGAGAGACCCAGTACTTC | TRBJ2-5 | . | TRBD2 | TRBV15
CASGYNRNTGELFF | TGTGCCAGTGGTTATAACAGGAACACCGGGGAGCTGTTTTTT | TRBJ2-2 | once | . | TRBV19
CASSLTPSSGANVLTF | TGTGCCAGCAGTTTAACCCCGAGCTCTGGGGCCAACGTCCTGACTTTC | TRBJ2-6 | . | . | TRBV27
CASSVQGGTEAFF | TGTGCCAGCAGCGTACAGGGCGGCACTGAAGCTTTCTTT | TRBJ1-1 | . | . | TRBV9
CASSYSGVNYGYTF | TGTGCCAGCAGTTACTCAGGGGTAAACTATGGCTACACCTTC | TRBJ1-2 | once | . | TRBV6-5
CASIKGQHDNSPLHF | TGTGCCAGCATTAAGGGACAGCACGATAATTCACCCCTCCACTTT | TRBJ1-6 | . | TRBD1 | TRBV6-1
CASSVSVSSTDTQYF | TGTGCCAGCAGCGTTAGTGTATCTAGCACAGATACGCAGTATTTT | TRBJ2-3 | . | . | TRBV7-2
CASSYSGAETEAFF | TGTGCCAGCAGTTACTCTGGAGCTGAGACTGAAGCTTTCTTT | TRBJ1-1 | few | . | TRBV6-6
CASVPAGSISEQFF | TGTGCCAGCGTCCCAGCGGGGTCGATTAGTGAGCAGTTCTTC | TRBJ2-1 | once | TRBD2 | TRBV2
CASSPRGLGATNEKLFF | TGTGCCAGCAGTCCCCGGGGGTTGGGGGCAACTAATGAAAAACTGTTTTTT | TRBJ1-4 | . | . | TRBV13
CASSEDSESYEQYF | TGTGCCAGTAGTGAGGACAGCGAATCCTACGAGCAGTACTTT | TRBJ2-7 | . | . | TRBV19
CASSLDRVLTEAFF | TGTGCCAGCAGCCTGGACAGGGTCCTCACTGAAGCTTTCTTT | TRBJ1-1 | . | TRBD1 | TRBV7-9
CASGQGVQETQYF | TGTGCCAGCGGACAGGGGGTTCAAGAGACCCAGTACTTC | TRBJ2-5 | . | TRBD1 | TRBV27
CASRGQGANYGYTF | TGTGCCAGCAGAGGACAGGGGGCTAACTATGGCTACACCTTC | TRBJ1-2 | . | TRBD1 | TRBV6-5
CASSVPSNTEAFF | TGTGCCAGCAGCGTACCCTCGAACACTGAAGCTTTCTTT | TRBJ1-1 | . | . | TRBV9
CASSASHAGGNTIYF | TGTGCCAGCAGCGCCAGCCACGCCGGGGGAAACACCATATATTTT | TRBJ1-3 | few | . | TRBV9
CASSLGDTGTRLFF | TGTGCCAGCAGCTTGGGAGACACGGGGACTCGTCTGTTTTTT | TRBJ1-4 | . | . | TRBV5-5